This T cell receptor beta chain stems from a study of lymphopenia after photon versus proton radiotherapy. Study observations and caveats: Oligoclonal CD8+ Temra expansion after nadir drove photon patients' diversity drop. Photon-treated patients lost naive T cells and TCR diversity; proton-treated stayed stable. Only patients who died were analyzed for survival; proton advantage is unproven.

In regard to this clone: What it recognizes is unknown.

Repertoires were generated with immunoSEQ multiplex PCR, while TCRdb's copy carries only in-frame clones and drops some. The repertoire consists of over 40,000 clones, with more than 85% occurring once and the leading ten covering more than 15%. Trimming took off 2 bases at V and 2 bases at J, with 8 bases between the two ends. The CDR3 runs to 14 residues. The V gene's germline CDR1 is KGHSH and CDR2 LQKENI. The sequenced sample was peripheral blood, obtained from a patient treated with photon-based radiotherapy. This chain connects TRBV18 to TRBJ2-3; D unclear. The sequence was collected from a woman aged 40 to 50 with cholangiocarcinoma. As DNA, the CDR3 is TGTGCCAGCTCACCAGGGCAGTACACAGATACGCAGTATTTT. Its protein product is CASSPGQYTDTQYF.